These 20 T cell receptor beta chains were sequenced from one sample in a study of blood T cell repertoires in COVID-19. Some clones are missing from TCRdb's copy, which holds only in-frame ones; the method was immunoSEQ multiplex PCR. In the table there are roughly 70,000 clones, 80% to 85% of which are singletons. The sequenced material came from peripheral blood. These receptors all stem from a human donor in a cohort sampled during active COVID-19.

In DNA, the CDR3 is TGTGCCACCTCACGGGGGGGCCCCTACAATGAGCAGTTCTTC. It encodes CATSRGGPYNEQFF. This chain links TRBV7-9 with TRBJ2-1; 8 bases match TRBD2. Germline CDR1 SEHNR, CDR2 FQNEAQ (reference sequence). Trimming took 10 bases from V and 2 from J; bases not matched to a gene: 7. The CDR3 length is 14 residues.

The chain links TRBV6-5 to TRBJ2-5, with D perhaps matching TRBD2 (5 bases). The CDR3 has 12 residues. V lost 6 bases to trimming and J lost 5 bases, with 10 bases between them. The germline gives CDR1 MNHEY, CDR2 SVGAGI. CDR3 sequence reads: CASRRVGETQYF. For the CDR3, the DNA is TGTGCCAGCAGGCGGGTCGGTGAGACCCAGTACTTC.

The chain recombines TRBV6-5 with TRBJ1-1; a possible D gene is TRBD1 (5 bases). The CDR3 totals 13 residues. V lost 7 bases and J 4 bases, leaving 13 bases between the germline ends. Per the germline V gene, CDR1 is MNHEY and CDR2 is SVGAGI. The CDR3 region is CASTPGGATEAFF. For the CDR3, the DNA is TGTGCCAGCACCCCAGGAGGGGCCACTGAAGCTTTCTTT.

The V call is TRBV11-2, the J call TRBJ2-5, with D possibly being TRBD2 (6 bases). The germline V and J ends were trimmed by 8 bases and 5 bases, with 15 bases remaining between them. This CDR3 contains 13 residues. Germline CDR1 and CDR2: SGHAT and FQNNGV. CDR3: CASSGEGKETQYF. The CDR3 DNA sequence: TGTGCCAGCTCGGGGGAAGGGAAGGAGACCCAGTACTTC.

The rearrangement joins TRBV2 to TRBJ2-5, with 7 bases aligning to TRBD2. CDR1 is SNHLY and CDR2 is FYNNEI in the germline V gene. V was pared by 4 bases and J by 5 bases, with 4 bases of the junction left unmatched. The CDR3 covers 13 residues. CDR3 nucleotide sequence: TGTGCCAGCAGTGGACTAGCTGGTGAGACCCAGTACTTC. Amino acid sequence: CASSGLAGETQYF.

The chain recombines TRBV2 with TRBJ1-6; tentatively, D is TRBD1 (5 bases). Germline CDR1 and CDR2: SNHLY and FYNNEI. V was pared by 2 bases and J by 11 bases, with 13 bases between. The CDR3 runs to 14 residues. CDR3 bases: TGTGCCAGCAGTGAATCTGCAGGGTTGGCACCCCTCCACTTT. This gives the protein CASSESAGLAPLHF.

The chain recombines TRBV5-4 with TRBJ2-2; TRBD1 matches at 11 bases. The CDR3 has 16 amino acids. The trim removed 4 bases at V and 7 bases at J, leaving 9 bases unmatched. CDR1 and CDR2 (germline): SGHNT, YYREEE (reference sequence). CDR3 bases: TGTGCCAGCAGCACTGCCGGGACAGGGGGTGGCGGGGAGCTGTTTTTT. Protein: CASSTAGTGGGGELFF.

V and J are TRBV9 and TRBJ2-2, with unresolved D. Germline V CDR1 and CDR2: SGDLS, YYNGEE. Trimming removed 0 bases at V and 4 bases at J, with 10 bases between. The CDR3 runs 15 residues. The CDR3 DNA reads TGTGCCAGCAGCGTAGATTTGTACTCCACCGGGGAGCTGTTTTTT. It codes for CASSVDLYSTGELFF.

The chain carries TRBV19 and TRBJ2-7, with D maybe TRBD1 (6 bases). The V gene's germline CDR1 is LNHDA and CDR2 SQIVND (reference sequence). The CDR3 has 11 amino acids. With 10 bases removed from V and 3 bases from J, the gap between germline ends came to 10 bases. The CDR3 loop reads CATLQGYEQYF. Here the CDR3 DNA reads TGTGCCACCCTACAGGGCTACGAGCAGTACTTC.

The chain couples TRBV2 to TRBJ1-5; 8 bases are a match to TRBD1. Germline CDR1 SNHLY, CDR2 FYNNEI. The CDR3 length is 17 residues. V lost 0 bases to trimming and J lost 3 bases; unmatched junction nucleotides: 7. For the CDR3, the DNA is TGTGCCAGCAGTGAAGCATTGGACAGGGTACACAATCAGCCCCAGCATTTT. Protein product: CASSEALDRVHNQPQHF.

This chain joins TRBV7-9 and TRBJ1-2; D unresolved. The CDR3 covers 13 residues. V lost 5 bases and J lost 4, with 11 bases in between. Looked up from germline, CDR1 is SEHNR and CDR2 is FQNEAQ (reference sequence). The CDR3 nucleotides are TGTGCCAGCAGCCCAGCCCGGGTCTATGGCTACACCTTC. Translated: CASSPARVYGYTF.

This clone occurred a few times. The chain recombines TRBV7-6 with TRBJ2-2; possibly TRBD2 for D (6 bases). Germline assignment: CDR1 SGHVS and CDR2 FNYEAQ. The CDR3 has 16 residues. Trimming pared 0 bases from V and 4 bases from J, leaving 12 bases between. The CDR3 DNA follows: TGTGCCAGCAGCTTAGCAACGGCGGGGATCACCGGGGAGCTGTTTTTT. This gives the protein CASSLATAGITGELFF.

The CDR3 spells CASSLGGAVDGYTF. In DNA form, the CDR3 reads TGCGCCAGCAGCTTGGGGGGCGCGGTGGATGGCTACACCTTC. The V call is TRBV5-1, the J call TRBJ1-2; D might be TRBD1 (5 bases). V was trimmed by 0 bases and J by 6 bases, leaving 12 bases between them. The germline gives CDR1 SGHRS, CDR2 YFSETQ. This CDR3 region has 14 residues.

This chain links TRBV28 with TRBJ2-7; D may be TRBD2 (6 bases). Trimming removed 6 bases at V and 4 bases at J, with 13 bases between. Per the germline V gene, CDR1 is MDHEN and CDR2 is SYDVKM. This CDR3 contains 13 residues. The CDR3, as DNA: TGTGCCAGCAGCTCCGGGAGACATTACGAGCAGTACTTC. It encodes CASSSGRHYEQYF.

The rearrangement links TRBV27 to TRBJ1-2; 8 bases fit TRBD1. V was pared by 3 bases and J by 6 bases, with 3 bases of the junction left unmatched. Germline CDR1 reads MNHEY; CDR2 reads SMNVEV (reference sequence). The CDR3 consists of 13 residues. CDR3 DNA sequence: TGTGCCAGCAGTTTCAGGGGGCGCCATGGCTACACCTTC. Its translation is CASSFRGRHGYTF.

The rearrangement uses TRBV6-2 or TRBV6-3 and TRBJ2-6; no definite D call. The CDR3 runs 17 residues. CDR1 and CDR2 (germline): MNHEY, SVGEGT. The germline V and J ends were trimmed by 0 bases and 0 bases, with 9 bases remaining between them. This CDR3 reads CASSYSLTGSGANVLTF. In DNA, the CDR3 is TGTGCCAGCAGTTACTCCCTGACGGGCTCTGGGGCCAACGTCCTGACTTTC.

This clone was observed a handful of times. The J gene is TRBJ2-5, the V gene TRBV6-5; D is undetermined. The CDR3 consists of 13 residues. V was pared by 8 bases and J by 2 bases, with 12 bases between. CDR1 is MNHEY and CDR2 is SVGAGI in the germline V gene. As DNA, the CDR3 is TGTGCCAGCGGCAAGGCCGGGCAAGAGACCCAGTACTTC. Residues: CASGKAGQETQYF.

This chain joins TRBV10-3 and TRBJ1-1; 12 nucleotides line up with TRBD1. The CDR3 is 16 residues long. From germline, CDR1 is ENHRY and CDR2 SYGVKD. V shed 5 bases, J shed 5 bases, and the junction held 9 bases outside the gene matches. The CDR3 coding sequence is TGTGCCATCAGTATCACGGGACAGGGGGCGGGAACTGAAGCTTTCTTT. Translated: CAISITGQGAGTEAFF.

This clone was seen a single time. The rearrangement uses TRBV6-5 and TRBJ1-1; no firm D call. Per germline, CDR1 MNHEY and CDR2 SVGAGI. The germline V and J ends were trimmed by 0 bases and 2 bases, with 10 bases remaining between them. This CDR3 region has 15 residues. In nucleotides, the CDR3 is TGTGCCAGCAGTTACTCTCCACTATTAAACACTGAAGCTTTCTTT. Translation gives CASSYSPLLNTEAFF.

The chain employs TRBV15 and TRBJ1-1; perhaps TRBD1 as D (5 bases). CDR3 length: 14 residues. The ends were cut back, 1 base at V and 1 base at J, with 7 bases in the middle. CDR1 and CDR2 (germline): LNHNV, YYDKDF (reference sequence). CDR3 sequence reads: CATSRGRGNTEAFF. In nucleotides, the CDR3 is TGTGCCACCAGCAGAGGGAGGGGGAACACTGAAGCTTTCTTT.